The present T cell receptor (beta chain) was sequenced within a study of neurological immune-mediated disorders. In its sample, this clonotype was seen many times. Sequencing runs each yielded over 170 million TCR-beta sequences from 15-18 subjects. TCRdb ran MiXCR on the 5' RACE reads and lists one entry per CDR3 protein. The table lists approximately 70,000 distinct CDR3 sequences, roughly 3.6% of them singletons. The sample was PBMCs. The TCR was taken from a man aged 25-40 years with multiple sclerosis.

The CDR3 reads CASSLVTSGEQYF. CDR3 DNA: TGCGCCAGCAGCTTGGTGACAAGCGGCGAGCAGTACTTC. This chain connects TRBV5-1 to TRBJ2-7; perhaps TRBD2 as D (5 bases). V was cut by 0 bases and J by 6 bases, with 10 bases left in between. The CDR3 is 13 amino acids. CDR1 is SGHRS, CDR2 YFSETQ, per germline.